Listed below are T cell receptor beta chains from one sample, sequenced in a study of T cells in Graves' hyperthyroidism and ophthalmopathy. One entry per CDR3 protein, called by TCRdb with MiXCR from the multiplex PCR reads. The sample has 490,000 or so distinct CDR3 sequences, approximately 48% seen once. Sequenced material: peripheral blood or thyroid tissue (not recorded which). The receptor source for this set is an adult woman with Graves' disease, either hyperthyroidism or ophthalmopathy (not recorded which). The CDR3 runs from the conserved cysteine through the conserved F or W. The D gene is left open where the match is weak. Some rows have no size entry. The others give once, few or many, or a class for an expanded clone.

J,D,V,size,DNA,CDR3
TRBJ1-2,NA,TRBV28,NA,TGTGCCAGCATGCGAGCTAACTATGGCTACACCTTC,CASMRANYGYTF
TRBJ2-7,NA,TRBV14,many,TGTGCCAGCAGCCAAGTTGAAGGTTTAGAGCAGTACTTC,CASSQVEGLEQYF
TRBJ2-5,NA,TRBV11-2,NA,TGTGCCAGCAGCCAGCCGGGGAAGACCCAGTACTTC,CASSQPGKTQYF
TRBJ1-5,TRBD1,TRBV7-2,NA,TGTGCCAGTAGTATCCTGGCGGGACAGGGGAATCAGCCCCAGCATTTT,CASSILAGQGNQPQHF
TRBJ2-5,TRBD1,TRBV12-3/TRBV12-4,once,TGTGCCAGCAGTAAACAGGGGAAGCAGACCCAGTACTTC,CASSKQGKQTQYF
TRBJ1-1,NA,TRBV5-1,NA,TGCGCCAGCACCGTTTTAGAATCCGACAGTAATACTGAAGCTTTCTTT,CASTVLESDSNTEAFF
TRBJ2-7,NA,TRBV29-1,NA,TGCAGCGTTGGGGGGAACCTCTACGAGCAGTACTTC,CSVGGNLYEQYF
TRBJ1-6,TRBD1,TRBV30,NA,TGTGCCTGGGGACAGGGGTTCTATAATTCACCCCTCCACTTT,CAWGQGFYNSPLHF
TRBJ2-7,TRBD2,TRBV7-9,many,TGTGCCAGCAGCTCGCCGGGACTAGCGGTTTCCTACGAGCAGTACTTC,CASSSPGLAVSYEQYF
TRBJ2-7,TRBD1,TRBV15,many,TGTGCCACCAGCAGAGATGTCGGACAGGGTGGCTACGAGCAGTACTTC,CATSRDVGQGGYEQYF
TRBJ2-2,TRBD2,TRBV4-3,many,TGCGCCAGCAGCCGTTCTCCTGCGGGAGCGAGCACCGGGGAGCTGTTTTTT,CASSRSPAGASTGELFF
TRBJ1-2,NA,TRBV19,many,TGTGCCAGTAGTATAGGGACCGATTATGGCTACACCTTC,CASSIGTDYGYTF
TRBJ1-6,NA,TRBV5-8,few,TGTGCCAGCAGCCGCCTGGCAGTCCGAGATAATTCACCCCTCCACTTT,CASSRLAVRDNSPLHF
TRBJ2-5,NA,TRBV10-3,NA,TGTGCCATCGGTGACAGTCAAAAAGAGACCCAGTACTTC,CAIGDSQKETQYF
TRBJ2-2,NA,TRBV29-1,NA,TGCAGCGTGAGGATAGGGTCGAGCACCGGGGAGCTGTTTTTT,CSVRIGSSTGELFF
TRBJ2-7,TRBD1,TRBV7-2,NA,TGTGCCAGCAGCGTAGGAGACAGGGAGTCTGAGGGGCAGTACTTC,CASSVGDRESEGQYF
TRBJ2-7,NA,TRBV9,NA,TGTGCCAGCAGCGTAGGGAGAAACAGAGACGAGCAGTACTTC,CASSVGRNRDEQYF
TRBJ1-1,NA,TRBV27,NA,TGTGCCAGCAGTTTAAATGGCGCGTACACTGAAGCTTTCTTT,CASSLNGAYTEAFF
TRBJ1-5,TRBD1,TRBV7-2,NA,TGTGCCAGCAGCAAGGACAGGGCCCAGCATTTT,CASSKDRAQHF
TRBJ1-2,NA,TRBV10-3,many,TGTGCCATCAGTGAGTCGGTAGAGCGCCTCTATGGCTACACCTTC,CAISESVERLYGYTF
TRBJ2-7,NA,TRBV29-1,NA,TGCAGCGTTGTCGGGGGGCTAGCGAGGTACGAGCAGTACTTC,CSVVGGLARYEQYF
TRBJ1-6,TRBD1,TRBV19,NA,TGTGCCAGTAGGGGACAGGGCGATTCACCCCTCCACTTT,CASRGQGDSPLHF
TRBJ2-2,NA,TRBV24-1,few,TGTGCCACCAGTGATTTGCAATCTGACACCGGGGAGCTGTTTTTT,CATSDLQSDTGELFF
TRBJ1-5,TRBD1,TRBV7-3,few,TGTGCCAGCAGCCCCCGACAGGGATGGTTTCATCAGCCCCAGCATTTT,CASSPRQGWFHQPQHF
TRBJ1-3,NA,TRBV4-2,many,TGTGCCAGCAGCCAAACCGTTACTTTCCGTGCCGGAAACACCATATATTTT,CASSQTVTFRAGNTIYF
TRBJ1-5,TRBD1,TRBV7-2,many,TGTGCCAGCAGCTTGACAGGGTCAAGCAATCAGCCCCAGCATTTT,CASSLTGSSNQPQHF
TRBJ1-1,NA,TRBV5-1,NA,TGCGCCAGCAGCTTGGGGGTAGGGAGGGAAGCTTTCTTT,CASSLGVGREAFF
TRBJ1-4,NA,TRBV5-1,NA,TGCGCCAGCAGCCATGGAGCTAATGAAAAACTGTTTTTT,CASSHGANEKLFF
TRBJ2-7,TRBD2,TRBV20-1,many,TGCAGTGCTAGAGATCTAGAGCGGGACTACGAGCAGTACTTC,CSARDLERDYEQYF
TRBJ2-7,NA,TRBV7-2,many,TGTGCCAGCAGCCCCCCGGTACTATCCTACGAGCAGTACTTC,CASSPPVLSYEQYF
TRBJ1-4,NA,TRBV7-2,NA,TGTGCCAGTAGGACAGCTGCAACTAATGAAAAACTGTTTTTT,CASRTAATNEKLFF
TRBJ2-7,NA,TRBV20-1,NA,TGCAGTGCGGGCGGGGGACAGCAATTCCTCTTC,CSAGGGQQFLF
TRBJ2-5,NA,TRBV29-1,few,TGCAGCGTCGTCGACAGCAGAGAGACCCAGTACTTC,CSVVDSRETQYF
TRBJ1-2,TRBD1,TRBV20-1,NA,TGCAGCCCAGATCCGGGACAGGGGTACGGCTACACCTTC,CSPDPGQGYGYTF
TRBJ2-2,NA,TRBV4-1,NA,TGCGCCAGCAGCCCATCGCAGTTATCAATTAGCAACACCGGGGAGCTGTTTTTT,CASSPSQLSISNTGELFF
TRBJ1-1,TRBD1,TRBV5-1,few,TGCGCCAGCAGCGCCTGGACAGGGGGCAGTACTGAAGCTTTCTTT,CASSAWTGGSTEAFF
TRBJ1-1,NA,TRBV19,NA,TGTGCCAGCAGTGTTAACACTGAAGCTTTCTTT,CASSVNTEAFF
TRBJ1-5,NA,TRBV7-2,NA,TGTGCCAGCAGCACTGAGGTCGGGCAGAATCAGCCCCAGCATTTT,CASSTEVGQNQPQHF
TRBJ2-2,NA,TRBV4-1,NA,TGCGCCAGCAGCCAAGAGCCGGGCATCGGGGAGCTGTTTTTT,CASSQEPGIGELFF
TRBJ2-5,NA,TRBV5-1,many,TGCGCCAGCAGCCCGGGGTCGGAACAAGAGACCCAGTACTTC,CASSPGSEQETQYF
TRBJ1-1,NA,TRBV7-3,many,TGTGCCAGCAGGTCCGGGGCCTACACTGAAGCTTTCTTT,CASRSGAYTEAFF
TRBJ1-1,NA,TRBV12-3/TRBV12-4,NA,TGTGCCAGCACCACTCAGGGGCAAAGTACTGAAGCTTTCTTT,CASTTQGQSTEAFF
TRBJ2-5,TRBD1,TRBV5-1,NA,TGCGCCAGCAGACCCAGGGGGCAATTTGAGACCCAGTACTTC,CASRPRGQFETQYF
TRBJ2-2,NA,TRBV7-7,NA,TGTGCTAGCAGCCGCATGTTCGGGGAGCTGTTTTTT,CASSRMFGELFF
TRBJ2-1,TRBD2,TRBV10-3,NA,TGTGCCATCAGGGGAATCTTTCTAGCGGGGGAGTTAGATGAGCAGTTCTTC,CAIRGIFLAGELDEQFF
TRBJ1-2,TRBD1,TRBV19,NA,TGTGCTAGGACAGGGGGCGCAGAAGGCTACACCTTC,CARTGGAEGYTF
TRBJ1-2,NA,TRBV25-1,NA,TGTGCCAGCAGTCCCGGGCCTTATGGCTACACCTTC,CASSPGPYGYTF
TRBJ1-2,NA,TRBV29-1,few,TGCAGCGTGCCCCCGCCAGGCAGTCCTTCCTATGGCTACACCTTC,CSVPPPGSPSYGYTF
TRBJ1-2,NA,TRBV20-1,NA,TGCAGTGCTAGACAGACCCAGACAGGCTATGGCTACACCTTC,CSARQTQTGYGYTF